This T cell receptor beta chain was observed in a study of T cells after yellow fever vaccination. This clonotype was counted ten times or more. The CDR3 spans 13 residues. Germline lookup yields CDR1 SGHRS and CDR2 YFSETQ. Trimming stripped 0 bases from V and 4 bases from J, with 6 bases between. One entry per CDR3 protein results from TCRdb running MiXCR on the 5' RACE reads. The sample includes under 700,000 distinct CDR3 sequences, less than 20% of them seen just once. This TCR derives from a man younger than 30 who received the YFV17D yellow fever vaccine. The rearrangement joins TRBV5-1 to TRBJ2-3; no firm D call. The sequenced sample was PBMCs, obtained about 5 days after the first yellow fever vaccination. CDR3 in DNA: TGCGCCAGCAGCTTGGCCCCGTCAGATACGCAGTATTTT. Encoded protein: CASSLAPSDTQYF. Filled out from reference TRBV5-1 and TRBJ2-3, the complete variable domain reads KAGVTQTPRYLIKTRGQQVTLSCSPISGHRSVSWYQQTPGQGLQFLFEYFSETQRNKGNFPGRFSGRQFSNSRSEMNVSTLELGDSALYLCASSLAPSDTQYFGPGTRLTVL.